Below, 20 T cell receptor beta chains from the same sample are listed, as sequenced in a study of control samples from healthy donors and cancer patients. Sequenced by immunoSEQ multiplex PCR; TCRdb stores in-frame clones only, minus some. The sample has some 140,000 clones; roughly 86% are singletons. Specimen: PBMCs. The receptors stem from a man aged 45-65 years with head and neck cancer.

CDR3 DNA sequence: TGTGCCAGCAGCCATCCCGCCGGGCTAGCGGGAGGTGAGCAGTACTTC. As protein: CASSHPAGLAGGEQYF. The genes are TRBV14 and TRBJ2-7, with 11 bases identical to TRBD2. There are 16 residues in the CDR3. V lost 3 bases and J lost 7; bases outside the gene matches: 11. The germline V gene has CDR1 SGHDN and CDR2 FVKESK.

The chain links TRBV3-1 (or the pseudogene TRBV3-2) to TRBJ2-7; 8 bases match TRBD1. V lost 5 bases and J lost 6; bases outside the gene matches: 3. Per the germline V gene, CDR1 is LGHDT and CDR2 is YNNKEL (reference sequence). This CDR3 is 12 amino acids long. CDR3 sequence reads: CASSRTGPEQYF. CDR3 nucleotides: TGTGCCAGCAGCAGGACAGGGCCCGAGCAGTACTTC.

V gene TRBV27 combines with J gene TRBJ2-1; 10 positions match TRBD2. The V segment lost 6 bases and the J segment 3 bases; nucleotides outside the gene matches: 2. In germline, CDR1 is MNHEY, CDR2 SMNVEV (reference sequence). The CDR3 covers 14 residues. The CDR3: CASSLAGGYNEQFF. The CDR3 coding sequence is TGTGCCAGCAGCTTAGCGGGGGGCTACAATGAGCAGTTCTTC.

J is TRBJ2-4 and V is TRBV6-5; perhaps TRBD2 as D (6 bases). The ends were cut back, 8 bases at V and 3 bases at J, with 17 bases in the middle. Per germline, CDR1 MNHEY and CDR2 SVGAGI. The CDR3 loop spans 15 amino acids. The CDR3 here is CASLLMRGHKNIQYF. CDR3 sequence (DNA): TGTGCCAGCCTACTAATGCGGGGCCACAAAAACATTCAGTACTTC.

J is TRBJ2-1 and V is TRBV2, with 9 positions matching TRBD2. The germline V gene encodes CDR1 SNHLY and CDR2 FYNNEI. J gave up 0 bases and V 1 base, and 7 bases lay outside the gene matches. There are 18 residues in the CDR3. CDR3 sequence reads: CASSEGLAVMSSYNEQFF. The CDR3 DNA reads as TGTGCCAGCAGTGAAGGACTAGCGGTAATGAGCTCCTACAATGAGCAGTTCTTC.

The chain carries TRBV28 and TRBJ1-6; no firm D call. Germline CDR1 reads MDHEN; CDR2 reads SYDVKM. V was shortened by 2 bases and J by 12 bases, with 11 bases between the two germline ends. CDR3 length equals 13 residues. The CDR3 loop is CASSLAPGGPLHF. CDR3 DNA sequence: TGTGCCAGCAGTTTAGCACCGGGAGGACCCCTCCACTTT.

The chain is built from TRBV27 and TRBJ2-3, with D perhaps assigned TRBD1 or TRBD2 (5 bases each). V was pared by 3 bases and J by 2 bases, with 12 bases between. CDR3 size: 15 residues. In germline, CDR1 is MNHEY, CDR2 SMNVEV (reference sequence). The CDR3 sequence is CASSLGPIPTDTQYF. CDR3 bases: TGTGCCAGCAGTTTGGGACCCATCCCCACAGATACGCAGTATTTT.

Points on this clone: A far larger clone is a single base away, which makes a read error likely. The chain recombines TRBV4-1 with TRBJ2-3; D is possibly TRBD1 (5 bases). Germline CDR1 and CDR2: MGHRA and YSYEKL. Trimming pared 4 bases from V and 5 bases from J, leaving 16 bases between. This CDR3 contains 15 residues. DNA for the CDR3: TGCGCCAGCAGCCCAGTAGGGGATATAAGAGATACGCAGTATTTT. Amino acid sequence: CASSPVGDIRDTQYF.

J is TRBJ2-5 and V is TRBV6-1; D gene ambiguous. Trimming took off 3 bases at V and 0 bases at J, with 20 bases between the two ends. Germline assignment: CDR1 MNHNS and CDR2 SASEGT. The CDR3 length is 18 residues. The CDR3 nucleotides read TGTGCCAGCAGTGACTTCCTAGAAATCCACCAGTACCAAGAGACCCAGTACTTC. Translated, it gives CASSDFLEIHQYQETQYF.

J is TRBJ2-1 and V is TRBV9; D gene uncertain. The germline CDR1 and CDR2 sequences are SGDLS and YYNGEE. The CDR3 has 15 amino acids. V was clipped by 0 bases and J by 2 bases, with 9 bases between them. CDR3 sequence: CASSVAPRAYNEQFF. In DNA, the CDR3 is TGTGCCAGCAGCGTAGCCCCAAGGGCCTACAATGAGCAGTTCTTC.

The chain joins TRBV10-2 to TRBJ2-7, with TRBD1 matching over 7 bases. From germline, CDR1 is WSHSY and CDR2 SAAADI. The CDR3 extends over 14 amino acids. V shed 2 bases and J 3 bases; nucleotides not matched to a gene: 4. CDR3 sequence: CASSERDRLYEQYF. The CDR3 DNA is TGCGCCAGCAGTGAGCGGGACAGACTCTACGAGCAGTACTTC.

The chain carries TRBV18 and TRBJ2-7; 12 bases map to TRBD2. Germline values: CDR1 KGHSH, CDR2 LQKENI. The CDR3 spans 17 residues. V was clipped by 2 bases and J by 1 base; unmatched bases: 6. CDR3 amino acids: CASSPFRTSGTSYEQYF. Here the CDR3 DNA reads TGTGCCAGCTCACCATTCCGGACTAGCGGGACATCCTACGAGCAGTACTTC. Full variable domain (missing parts from reference TRBV18 and TRBJ2-7): NAGVMQNPRHLVRRRGQEARLRCSPMKGHSHVYWYRQLPEEGLKFMVYLQKENIIDESGMPKERFSAEFPKEGPSILRIQQVVRGDSAAYFCASSPFRTSGTSYEQYFGPGTRLTVT.

CDR3 sequence (DNA): TGTGCCAGCTCACCACCACCCATGGATACGCAGTATTTT. Amino acids: CASSPPPMDTQYF. The chain recombines TRBV18 with TRBJ2-3, with D unclear. CDR1 and CDR2 from the germline V gene are KGHSH and LQKENI. The CDR3 length is 13 residues. V dropped 0 bases and J dropped 6 bases, with 7 bases sitting between them.

The genes are TRBV28 and TRBJ2-7; 7 bases are shared with TRBD1. CDR3 length: 16 amino acids. Germline-derived CDR1 and CDR2 are MDHEN and SYDVKM. With V trimmed by 5 bases and J by 6 bases, 16 bases remained unmatched. The CDR3 protein is CASSRRQGLPPGEQYF. CDR3 DNA: TGTGCCAGCAGTCGTAGACAGGGCCTCCCACCTGGCGAGCAGTACTTC.

V gene TRBV27 combines with J gene TRBJ1-1; possible D gene TRBD1, 5 bases. Germline-derived CDR1 and CDR2 are MNHEY and SMNVEV (reference sequence). The CDR3 spans 13 residues. V was clipped by 3 bases and J by 1 base, with 6 bases between them. The CDR3 protein is CASSFRENTEAFF. In DNA form, the CDR3 reads TGTGCCAGCAGTTTCAGGGAGAACACTGAAGCTTTCTTT.

The rearrangement uses TRBV7-2 and TRBJ2-3, with 7 bases lining up with TRBD2. CDR1 SGHTA and CDR2 FQGNSA come from the germline V gene. The CDR3 length is 15 residues. V trimming: 5 bases; J trimming: 4 bases; junction bases outside the gene matches: 9. The CDR3 region is CASSSLGTTSDTQYF. CDR3 nucleotides: TGTGCCAGCAGCAGCCTCGGGACTACCTCAGATACGCAGTATTTT.

As to this clone: The junction does not match germline at one end; this may be a read error. J is TRBJ2-1 and V is TRBV18; 9 bases match TRBD1. Germline V gene sequence: CDR1 KGHSH, CDR2 LQKENI. The CDR3 length is 16 residues. The CDR3 here is CASSPFTGGLYNEQFF. As DNA, the CDR3 is TGTGCCAGTTCACCATTCACAGGGGGCTTATACAATGAGCAGTTCTTC.

The chain recombines TRBV18 with TRBJ2-1; 7 bases line up with TRBD1. This CDR3 has 16 amino acids. The V segment lost 6 bases and the J segment 2 bases; nucleotides outside the gene matches: 10. CDR1 KGHSH and CDR2 LQKENI come from the germline V gene. The CDR3 region is CASSRTGDGTYNEQFF. The DNA of the CDR3 is TGTGCCAGCTCCCGAACAGGGGACGGGACCTACAATGAGCAGTTCTTC.

The chain couples TRBV28 to TRBJ1-1, with D possibly being TRBD1 (5 bases). This CDR3 has 18 amino acids. Trimming took 3 bases from V and 0 from J, leaving 20 bases between them. Per the germline V gene, CDR1 is MDHEN and CDR2 is SYDVKM. CDR3 in amino acids: CASSLPPRGVSMNTEAFF. The CDR3 nucleotides read TGTGCCAGCAGTTTGCCCCCCCGAGGGGTTAGCATGAACACTGAAGCTTTCTTT.

The chain uses TRBV2 and TRBJ1-3; no definite D call. Trimming left V 3 bases short and J 0 bases short, with 6 bases between. The germline V gene has CDR1 SNHLY and CDR2 FYNNEI. The CDR3 loop spans 14 amino acids. The CDR3 loop is CASSDQVSGNTIYF. The CDR3 coding sequence is TGTGCCAGCAGTGATCAGGTCTCTGGAAACACCATATATTTT.